The clone carrying this TCR beta chain was detected only a few times. The CDR3 sequence is 15 residues long. CDR1 is SQVTM and CDR2 is ANQGSEA in the germline V gene. Trimming removed 7 bases from V and 0 bases from J, with 15 bases in between. The sample belongs to a study of HIV-infected patients and healthy controls. TCRdb itself ran the 5' RACE reads through MiXCR, one entry per CDR3 protein. The table shows around 64,000 distinct CDR3 sequences, with less than 20% occurring only once. Sequencing used CD4+ T cells from blood. This clonotype was sampled from a human donor in good health. This chain uses TRBV29-1 with TRBJ2-2; D remains unclear. The CDR3 loop reads CSARMRVANTGELFF. CDR3 in DNA: TGCAGCGCTAGAATGCGAGTCGCGAACACCGGGGAGCTGTTTTTT.